This TCR beta chain emerged from a study of CD8+ T cells in alopecia areata. The study, taken as a whole, reports: Scalp data also include sequences from resident alphabeta T cells of normal skin. Scalp lesions, especially in alopecia totalis/universalis, had higher clonality than normal scalp. TCR sharing was clearer in mice than between patients, perhaps partly owing to patient HLA diversity.

PBMCs were stained for CD3, CD4 and CD8, and CD4+ and CD8+ T cells were sorted. This clone was counted at least ten times. Its matching antigen is unknown. Germline and junction disagree at one end, which may indicate a read error. The CDR3 is 14 residues long. The germline gives CDR1 SSHAT, CDR2 FNYEAQ (reference sequence). Extraction of RNA preceded its reverse transcription into cDNA, which served as the sequencing template. Generated by immunoSEQ multiplex PCR, the TCRdb table keeps only in-frame clones and is missing some. Of 150,000 to 200,000 clones in the sample, 55% are singletons; the top ten hold about 4.4%.

Sample: CD4+ T cells sorted from blood. The TCR sequence derives from a human donor in good health. This chain joins TRBV7-7 and TRBJ2-1, with TRBD1 matching over 7 bases. In DNA form, the CDR3 reads TGTGCTAGCAGCTTGCTGGGACAGAAGGATGAGCAGTTCTTC. Residues: CASSLLGQKDEQFF.